The sequence of this TCR beta chain was determined in a study of T-cell memory formation after mild COVID-19. General observations from the study: Day 15 to 85 contractors were CD4/CD8 balanced; later expanders leaned CD4+. Detection of some responders pre-infection suggested pre-existing cross-reactive memory T cells participated.

On this clonotype: No antigen is known for it.

After 5'RACE with constant-segment primers, TCR alpha and TCR beta cDNA libraries carrying sample barcodes and UMIs were obtained. TCRdb reprocessed the 5' RACE reads with MiXCR, giving one entry per CDR3 protein. The repertoire holds under 700,000 distinct CDR3 sequences, with about a fifth as singletons. The CDR3 is 19 amino acids. The chain employs TRBV12-2 and TRBJ2-1; the D segment call TRBD2 is taken from the table without a DNA check. TRBV12-2 is deemed a pseudogene. Material for sequencing was PBMCs or a T cell subset sorted from them (not recorded which). This TCR was sampled from an adult woman who had mild COVID-19 (a few samples of this study predate the infection). Cell type and time point are not known. CDR3 in amino acids: CASRLDFGTSGSTYNEQFF. The CDR3, as DNA: TGTGCAAGTCGCTTAGACTTCGGGACTAGCGGGTCAACCTACAATGAGCAGTTCTTC.